The 13 T cell receptor beta chains listed next were all sequenced from one sample in a study of beta chain features in type 1 diabetes. Expressed TCRB transcripts got sequenced, as all isolated RNA was reverse transcribed. This table comes from immunoSEQ multiplex PCR, and its TCRdb copy is limited to in-frame clones, with some not included. The data show approximately 300,000 clones, 9.5% to 12% seen once. Sequencing input: naive CD4+ T cells from blood. All receptors derive from a woman in her twenties or thirties in good health.

The rearrangement joins TRBV11-2 to TRBJ2-5; D not certain. Germline CDR1 and CDR2: SGHAT and FQNNGV. The CDR3 runs 13 residues. Trimming removed 6 bases from V and 3 bases from J, with 11 bases in between. The CDR3, as DNA: TGTGCCAGCAGGCCCGGGTCAGAAGAGACCCAGTACTTC. Amino acid sequence: CASRPGSEETQYF. Combining the CDR3 with reference TRBV11-2 and TRBJ2-5 gives the whole variable domain EAGVAQSPRYKIIEKRQSVAFWCNPISGHATLYWYQQILGQGPKLLIQFQNNGVVDDSQLPKDRFSAERLKGVDSTLKIQPAKLEDSAVYLCASRPGSEETQYFGPGTRLLVL.

The chain couples TRBV30 to TRBJ1-5; D not certain. The CDR3 length is 13 residues. CDR1 GTSNPN and CDR2 SVGIG come from the germline V gene (reference sequence). Trimming removed 2 bases at V and 5 bases at J, with 10 bases between. CDR3 nucleotides: TGTGCCTGGAGTAACGGAGCCGATCAGCCCCAGCATTTT. It codes for CAWSNGADQPQHF.

The chain recombines TRBV27 with TRBJ2-3, with 9 bases aligning to TRBD2. The ends lost 5 bases at V and 4 bases at J; junction bases unmatched: 10. The CDR3 spans 16 residues. The germline CDR1 and CDR2 sequences are MNHEY and SMNVEV (reference sequence). The chain's CDR3 is CASSHTGREGADTQYF. The CDR3 bases are TGTGCCAGCAGTCATACGGGGCGGGAGGGCGCAGATACGCAGTATTTT.

CDR3 coding DNA: TGTGCCAGCTCACCAGGACTAGCGGGATATGATACGCAGTATTTT. Amino acid sequence: CASSPGLAGYDTQYF. The rearrangement joins TRBV18 to TRBJ2-3, with 12 bases fitting TRBD2. The V segment lost 2 bases and the J segment 6 bases; nucleotides outside the gene matches: 3. The germline V gene encodes CDR1 KGHSH and CDR2 LQKENI. CDR3 length: 15 residues.

The chain has TRBV20-1 and TRBJ2-7; perhaps TRBD2 as D (5 bases). The CDR3 sequence is 11 residues long. In germline, CDR1 is DFQATT, CDR2 SNEGSKA (reference sequence). The CDR3 reads CSFGGTYEQYF. Here the CDR3 DNA reads TGCAGCTTCGGAGGCACCTACGAGCAGTACTTC.

The V gene is TRBV4-1, the J gene TRBJ2-7; 7 bases line up with TRBD1. The V gene's germline CDR1 is MGHRA and CDR2 YSYEKL. Germline trimming cut 4 bases from V and 5 bases from J; bases unmatched to any gene: 8. There are 14 residues in the CDR3. The chain's CDR3 is CASSPGRGKDEQYF. CDR3 coding DNA: TGCGCCAGCAGCCCGGGCAGGGGGAAGGACGAGCAGTACTTC.

This clone was counted between two and nine times. The rearrangement joins TRBV30 to TRBJ2-3, with D possibly being TRBD2 (6 bases). The germline CDR1 and CDR2 sequences are GTSNPN and SVGIG (reference sequence). The CDR3 sequence is 15 residues long. V gave up 3 bases and J gave up 2 bases, with 15 bases separating them. CDR3 DNA sequence: TGTGCCTGGAGCCTAGGAGGGACCCACACAGATACGCAGTATTTT. Translated: CAWSLGGTHTDTQYF.

This clone was found a few times. The chain combines TRBV6-1 with TRBJ2-1; 7 bases are shared with TRBD1. J gave up 0 bases and V 4 bases, and 6 bases lay outside the gene matches. From germline, CDR1 is MNHNS and CDR2 SASEGT. This CDR3 is built from 16 residues. The DNA of the CDR3 is TGTGCCAGCAGTGGACAGGGTCCCCTCTCCTACAATGAGCAGTTCTTC. Translation gives CASSGQGPLSYNEQFF.

V and J are TRBV7-3 and TRBJ2-3, with 8 bases that match TRBD2. The CDR3 is 15 amino acids. The trim removed 4 bases at V and 5 bases at J, leaving 8 bases unmatched. Germline V gene lookup returns CDR1 SGHTA and CDR2 FQGTGA. CDR3 sequence: CASSSTGLGIDTQYF. As DNA, the CDR3 is TGTGCCAGCAGCTCCACGGGACTAGGTATAGATACGCAGTATTTT. Full variable domain (missing parts from reference TRBV7-3 and TRBJ2-3): GAGVSQTPSNKVTEKGKYVELRCDPISGHTALYWYRQSLGQGPEFLIYFQGTGAADDSGLPNDRFFAVRPEGSVSTLKIQRTERGDSAVYLCASSSTGLGIDTQYFGPGTRLTVL.

This clone turned up a few times. The rearrangement links TRBV30 to TRBJ1-5; D perhaps matches TRBD1 (6 bases). This CDR3 contains 14 residues. Germline CDR1 GTSNPN, CDR2 SVGIG (reference sequence). V lost 2 bases and J 0 bases, leaving 8 bases between the germline ends. CDR3 nucleotides: TGTGCCTGGAGTACAGGGAATAGCAATCAGCCCCAGCATTTT. This encodes CAWSTGNSNQPQHF.

V is TRBV7-3 and J is TRBJ2-3; TRBD2 agrees at 9 bases. In germline, CDR1 is SGHTA, CDR2 FQGTGA. This CDR3 comprises 15 residues. The J segment lost 1 base and the V segment lost 5 bases, leaving 4 bases of the junction unmatched. The DNA of the CDR3 is TGTGCCAGCAGCCGTAGCGGGAGTGGCACAGATACGCAGTATTTT. Encoded protein: CASSRSGSGTDTQYF.

V usage is TRBV28 and J usage is TRBJ2-7, with a possible D match to TRBD2 (6 bases). This CDR3 region has 12 residues. Germline values: CDR1 MDHEN, CDR2 SYDVKM. V was clipped by 5 bases and J by 12 bases, with 17 bases between them. The CDR3 region is CASSPGLLSRYF. The CDR3 region has the DNA TGTGCCAGCAGTCCCGGACTATTGAGTCGGTACTTC.

This chain uses TRBV28 with TRBJ2-7, with TRBD2 matching over 11 bases. CDR1 MDHEN and CDR2 SYDVKM come from the germline V gene. The CDR3 has 12 residues. Unmatched junction bases numbered 5, after V lost 10 bases and J lost 6 bases. The CDR3 region has the DNA TGTGCCACCCGACTAGCGGGAAGCGAGCAGTACTTC. It encodes CATRLAGSEQYF.